One sample yielded the 26 T cell receptor beta chains listed below, sequenced in a study of blood T cell repertoires in COVID-19. Assay: immunoSEQ multiplex PCR; the TCRdb copy retains only in-frame clones and omits some. This sample yields fewer than 500,000 clones, of which 70% to 90% are seen a single time; over 0.9% belongs to the top ten. Sequencing was performed on PBMCs or T cells enriched from blood (not recorded which). The source is a woman aged 25 to 39 with acute COVID-19.

The sample holds one count of this clone. V usage is TRBV2 and J usage is TRBJ1-5; TRBD1 might be the D (6 bases). From germline, CDR1 is SNHLY and CDR2 FYNNEI. V was clipped by 6 bases and J by 1 base, with 13 bases between them. The CDR3 is 15 residues long. CDR3 region: CASRRGGGSNQPQHF. The CDR3 region has the DNA TGTGCCAGCAGGAGGGGAGGGGGGAGCAATCAGCCCCAGCATTTT.

The chain uses TRBV18 and TRBJ1-5; tentatively, D is TRBD1 (5 bases). Germline CDR1 is KGHSH and CDR2 is LQKENI. V was shortened by 5 bases and J by 4 bases, with 9 bases between the two germline ends. The CDR3 is made up of 13 amino acids. The chain's CDR3 is CASSSTENQPQHF. In DNA form, the CDR3 reads TGTGCCAGCTCATCGACAGAGAATCAGCCCCAGCATTTT.

The chain carries TRBV21-1 and TRBJ2-1; the D segment call TRBD2 is taken from the table without a DNA check. TRBV21-1 is recorded as a pseudogene. The CDR3 runs 18 residues. The CDR3 spells CASSDPGNGGGLVNEQFF. CDR3 in DNA: TGTGCCAGCAGCGACCCGGGAAACGGGGGGGGCCTTGTCAATGAGCAGTTCTTC.

The chain combines TRBV27 with TRBJ1-2; 9 bases align to TRBD1. Germline V gene sequence: CDR1 MNHEY, CDR2 SMNVEV (reference sequence). The CDR3 has 14 amino acids. V lost 3 bases, J lost 6 bases, and 5 bases stayed unmatched. The CDR3 here is CASSFTDRGDGYTF. CDR3 sequence (DNA): TGTGCCAGCAGTTTTACGGACAGGGGAGATGGCTACACCTTC.

This rearrangement joins TRBV7-9 to TRBJ1-2, with D possibly TRBD1 on 5 matching bases. V lost 3 bases and J lost 2, with 13 bases in between. The CDR3 has 15 amino acids. Germline V gene data show CDR1 as SEHNR and CDR2 as FQNEAQ (reference sequence). CDR3 nucleotides: TGTGCCAGCAGCTTTTCGGGACTTCCGAACTATGGCTACACCTTC. Protein sequence: CASSFSGLPNYGYTF.

The chain links TRBV21-1 to TRBJ2-7; the table gives TRBD1 as D, unverified against the DNA. TRBV21-1 is deemed a pseudogene. The CDR3 spans 17 residues. CDR3 in amino acids: CASSKGRGGDFSYEQYF. DNA of the CDR3: TGTGCCAGCAGCAAGGGAAGAGGGGGCGATTTCTCCTACGAGCAGTACTTC.

The chain carries TRBV2 and TRBJ2-6, with 8 bases aligning to TRBD1. CDR1 is SNHLY, CDR2 FYNNEI, per germline. V dropped 5 bases and J dropped 0; count of bases not matched to a gene: 15. The CDR3 is 20 residues long. The CDR3 here is CASSSVPGQVKISGANVLTF. The CDR3 bases are TGTGCCAGCAGTTCCGTCCCGGGACAGGTAAAGATCTCTGGGGCCAACGTCCTGACTTTC.

The chain has TRBV4-1 and TRBJ1-4; 8 bases align to TRBD1. Losses at the gene ends were 2 bases for V and 13 bases for J; bases not matched to a gene: 6. The CDR3 is 13 residues long. The germline CDR1 and CDR2 sequences are MGHRA and YSYEKL. Written as DNA, the CDR3 is TGCGCCAGCAGCCAATACCCCGGACAGGGACTGTTTTTT. As protein: CASSQYPGQGLFF.

The chain links TRBV19 to TRBJ2-2; 9 bases map to TRBD2. The length of the CDR3 is 15 residues. The V and J ends lost 4 bases and 5 bases, in that order; junction bases with no gene match: 5. Germline V gene sequence: CDR1 LNHDA, CDR2 SQIVND (reference sequence). In DNA form, the CDR3 reads TGTGCCAGTAGTACCATAGCGGGGGATACCGGGGAGCTGTTTTTT. Translated, it gives CASSTIAGDTGELFF. Based on the CDR3 plus reference TRBV19 and TRBJ2-2, the full variable domain is DGGITQSPKYLFRKEGQNVTLSCEQNLNHDAMYWYRQDPGQGLRLIYYSQIVNDFQKGDIAEGYSVSREKKESFPLTVTSAQKNPTAFYLCASSTIAGDTGELFFGEGSRLTVL.

This clone was counted between two and nine times. The rearrangement uses TRBV7-3 and TRBJ1-1, with unresolved D. V was shortened by 2 bases and J by 1 base, with 8 bases between the two germline ends. CDR1 is SGHTA and CDR2 is FQGTGA in the germline V gene. This CDR3 contains 14 residues. Written as DNA, the CDR3 is TGTGCCAGCAGCTTATCAAGTAGGAACACTGAAGCTTTCTTT. As protein: CASSLSSRNTEAFF.

The chain couples TRBV12-3 or TRBV12-4 to TRBJ2-2, with 7 positions matching TRBD1. CDR3 length: 12 residues. V was pared by 7 bases and J by 7 bases, with 3 bases of the junction left unmatched. CDR3 sequence: CASTPGGGELFF. In DNA form, the CDR3 reads TGTGCCAGCACCCCAGGGGGCGGGGAGCTGTTTTTT.

The CDR3 is CASSPGTGYEQYF. CDR3 DNA: TGTGCCAGCAGCCCAGGGACAGGCTACGAGCAGTACTTC. V is TRBV7-8 and J is TRBJ2-7, with 8 nucleotides matching TRBD1. The junction had 3 bases not matched to a gene; V was cut back by 5 bases and J by 3 bases. The CDR3 is 13 amino acids. The germline CDR1 and CDR2 sequences are SGHVS and FQNEAQ.

The chain combines TRBV3-1 (or the pseudogene TRBV3-2) with TRBJ2-1, with D possibly being TRBD2 (5 bases). Trimming removed 4 bases from V and 9 bases from J, with 19 bases in between. The CDR3 covers 15 residues. The germline V gene encodes CDR1 LGHDT and CDR2 YNNKEL (reference sequence). As DNA, the CDR3 is TGTGCCAGCAGCCCCGGGGTAAGTTGGCAGTTTGAGCAGTTCTTC. Protein product: CASSPGVSWQFEQFF.

The chain employs TRBV5-8 and TRBJ1-5, with a weak D call TRBD1 (5 bases). V was clipped by 6 bases and J by 6 bases, with 28 bases between them. The CDR3 runs 18 residues. Per germline, CDR1 SGHTS and CDR2 YDEGEE. This CDR3 reads CASMPATTWGLISQPQHF. The CDR3, as DNA: TGTGCCAGCATGCCGGCGACAACGTGGGGCCTTATAAGTCAGCCCCAGCATTTT.

The chain carries TRBV11-2 and TRBJ2-3; 9 nucleotides agree with TRBD1. The V segment lost 3 bases and the J segment 4 bases; nucleotides outside the gene matches: 5. The CDR3 totals 15 residues. Germline-derived CDR1 and CDR2 are SGHAT and FQNNGV. This CDR3 reads CASSFTGGVADTQYF. In nucleotides, the CDR3 is TGTGCCAGCAGCTTTACAGGGGGCGTTGCAGATACGCAGTATTTT.

This chain links TRBV24-1 with TRBJ2-3; maybe TRBD2 (5 bases). V was cut by 8 bases and J by 3 bases, with 11 bases left in between. In germline, CDR1 is KGHDR, CDR2 SFDVKD. This CDR3 is 13 amino acids long. The CDR3 sequence is CATMGVATDTQYF. For the CDR3, the DNA is TGTGCCACCATGGGAGTGGCTACAGATACGCAGTATTTT.

This chain joins TRBV11-2 and TRBJ2-7; 8 bases agree with TRBD2. CDR1 and CDR2 (germline): SGHAT, FQNNGV. J gave up 2 bases and V 4 bases, and 13 bases lay outside the gene matches. CDR3 length: 17 amino acids. CDR3 residues: CASSSIGGARRTYEQYF. DNA of the CDR3: TGTGCCAGCAGCTCAATCGGGGGGGCACGGCGGACCTACGAGCAGTACTTC.

The rearrangement uses TRBV19 and TRBJ1-2; 7 nucleotides align to TRBD1. The ends lost 7 bases at V and 8 bases at J; junction bases unmatched: 4. Germline CDR1 and CDR2: LNHDA and SQIVND (reference sequence). CDR3 length: 11 amino acids. CDR3 loop: CASTQGLGYTF. The CDR3, as DNA: TGTGCCAGTACACAGGGGTTAGGCTACACCTTC.

The chain links TRBV27 to TRBJ1-2; 10 nucleotides agree with TRBD1. After removal of 2 bases from V and 2 bases from J, the junction contained 11 bases not matched to a gene. The CDR3 consists of 18 residues. Germline CDR1 reads MNHEY; CDR2 reads SMNVEV (reference sequence). The CDR3 here is CASSLVGTGARRNYGYTF. The CDR3 region has the DNA TGTGCCAGCAGTTTAGTGGGGACAGGGGCTCGACGGAACTATGGCTACACCTTC.

This chain joins TRBV5-6 and TRBJ1-1; possible D gene TRBD1, 6 bases. The germline gives CDR1 SGHDT, CDR2 YYEEEE. The CDR3 runs 16 residues. Trimming removed 1 base from V and 5 bases from J, with 18 bases in between. DNA of the CDR3: TGTGCCAGCAGCTTGCCAGGGGCGGTTAAGCTAACTGAAGCTTTCTTT. Translating it yields CASSLPGAVKLTEAFF.

This clone has only a few counts. The rearrangement uses TRBV7-2 and TRBJ1-2; D is possibly TRBD1 (5 bases). Germline V gives CDR1 SGHTA, CDR2 FQGNSA. V was pared by 0 bases and J by 3 bases, with 5 bases between. The CDR3 has 13 amino acids. The CDR3 nucleotides are TGTGCCAGCAGCTTAGCAGGGGACTATGGCTACACCTTC. Amino acids: CASSLAGDYGYTF.

V gene TRBV27 combines with J gene TRBJ1-5; the D gene is possibly TRBD1 (5 bases). This CDR3 contains 15 residues. Germline CDR1 reads MNHEY; CDR2 reads SMNVEV (reference sequence). The ends were cut back, 4 bases at V and 0 bases at J, with 10 bases in the middle. The CDR3 loop is CASSSRADSNQPQHF. CDR3 nucleotide sequence: TGTGCCAGCAGTTCCAGGGCGGATAGCAATCAGCCCCAGCATTTT.

The rearrangement uses TRBV11-2 and TRBJ2-7, with 8 bases identical to TRBD1. This CDR3 contains 13 residues. Germline V gene sequence: CDR1 SGHAT, CDR2 FQNNGV. The trim removed 5 bases at V and 4 bases at J, leaving 4 bases unmatched. The CDR3 DNA sequence: TGTGCCAGCAGCCCGGACAGGGTATACGAGCAGTACTTC. Amino acid sequence: CASSPDRVYEQYF.

V gene TRBV5-6 combines with J gene TRBJ1-6; 8 bases agree with TRBD1. Trimming removed 1 base from V and 7 bases from J; junction bases left unmatched: 7. This CDR3 has 16 residues. Germline loops: CDR1 SGHDT, CDR2 YYEEEE. The CDR3 reads CASSLRYGDRNSPLHF. The CDR3, as DNA: TGTGCCAGCAGCTTGCGGTATGGGGACAGGAATTCACCCCTCCACTTT.

Written as DNA, the CDR3 is TGTGCCTGGAGCCTCACAGGGGATCAAGGCTACACCTTC. Residues: CAWSLTGDQGYTF. The chain has TRBV30 and TRBJ1-2; 7 positions agree with TRBD1. Looked up from germline, CDR1 is GTSNPN and CDR2 is SVGIG (reference sequence). J was trimmed by 8 bases and V by 3 bases; bases with no gene match: 9. This CDR3 contains 13 residues. Combining the CDR3 with reference TRBV30 and TRBJ1-2 gives the whole variable domain SQTIHQWPATLVQPVGSPLSLECTVEGTSNPNLYWYRQAAGRGLQLLFYSVGIGQISSEVPQNLSASRPQDRQFILSSKKLLLSDSGFYLCAWSLTGDQGYTFGSGTRLTVV.

This clone occurred once. The chain combines TRBV30 with TRBJ2-7, with a weak D call TRBD2 (6 bases). Trimming removed 2 bases from V and 3 bases from J, with 14 bases in between. The CDR3 runs 14 residues. Per germline, CDR1 GTSNPN and CDR2 SVGIG (reference sequence). The CDR3 nucleotides are TGTGCCTGGAGTTATGGCGGGGCGGACTACGAGCAGTACTTC. This translates into CAWSYGGADYEQYF.